This T cell receptor beta chain was recorded in a study of CD8+ T cells in alopecia areata (dated 2018 in TCRdb). In the study overall: The treated patients, all with moderate-to-severe alopecia areata, were enrolled in an open-label pilot trial of oral tofacitinib given at 5 to 10 mg twice daily. Patients received tofacitinib for 6 to 18 months and were then followed off drug for 6 months to check for delayed response and recurrence. High-throughput TCRbeta sequencing was used to examine T cell clonal expansion in alopecia areata in both the C3H/HeJ mouse model and human patients. On the human side, TCRbeta sequencing was run on scalp tissue and on sorted CD4+ and CD8+ peripheral blood T cells from healthy controls and from alopecia areata patients with either patchy or totalis/universalis disease. Biopsies were taken from tofacitinib-treated patients at baseline and again at 4 and 24 weeks into treatment, and several of those patients also had a later scalp biopsy. Clonality in the scalp was compared among normal scalp (n=4), patchy alopecia areata scalp (n=8), and alopecia totalis/universalis scalp (n=8). RNA was extracted with the PAXgene miRNA kit for fixed scalp, the miRNeasy kit for PBMCs, and the RNeasy kit for mouse skin. TCRbeta CDR3 regions were amplified by immunoSEQ multiplex PCR with 35 Vbeta forward and 13 Jbeta reverse primers.

To prepare the library, the immunoSEQ multiplex PCR assay was applied. RNA was extracted from all samples and reverse transcribed into cDNA, which served as template for TCR sequencing. First-strand cDNA was synthesized with SuperScript III using a 2:1 mix of oligo-dT and random hexamers. A synthetic immune receptor repertoire was used to measure amplification bias, and any remaining bias was corrected computationally. Per the original workflow: Raw reads were preprocessed for error removal, and CDR3 was defined according to IMGT conventions as running from the conserved cysteine to phenylalanine. To get clonality, Shannon entropy was normalized by log2 of the number of productive unique TCRs and the result was subtracted from 1. CD4 or CD8 identity of scalp clones was inferred by cross-referencing scalp TCRbeta sequences with sorted blood CD4 and CD8 repertoires. Sourced from immuneACCESS, this table was stored by TCRdb with only in-frame sequences that have V and J called. A share of the clones is absent; for the studies checked, an unresolved V gene accounts for under half, and the remainder has no known explanation. That table supplies the V and J calls and clone size; D and trimming were determined from the DNA. This sample holds about 200,000 clones; more than 45% were observed only once. The ten largest make up approximately 0.45% of the sample.

The sample's time point, from its label and the paper: baseline before oral tofacitinib. Peripheral blood and lesional scalp punch biopsies were obtained from patients with alopecia areata. PBMCs were separated by density centrifugation and stained for CD3, CD4 and CD8, after which CD4+ and CD8+ T cells were sorted on a FACSAria. For this chain, trimming is 4 bases at the V end and 9 bases at the J end, and the number of junction bases without a gene match is 12. CDR1 and CDR2, looked up from the germline V gene, are SGHRS and YFSETQ. The CDR3 spans 15 residues, from the cysteine through the phenylalanine. The entry retains the CDR3 DNA only, 45 bases that are in frame from base 1. Only a few counts were recorded for this clone. This receptor's antigen is unknown. Base qualities are not at hand, and no much larger clone is one base apart. Overall study results and their limits: Compared with mice, TCR sequences shared between patients were less clear, possibly partly because of HLA diversity across the patient population. Unlike mouse skin, which is dominated by gammadelta T cells, normal human skin has resident alphabeta T cells that are also sequenced, and this complicates analysis of the scalp TCR repertoire. Lesional scalp, especially in alopecia totalis/universalis, showed higher clonality and more expanded CD8+ clones than normal scalp, suggesting antigenic drive.

This clonotype was obtained from a human donor with alopecia areata. Rearrangement joined TRBV5-1 to TRBJ2-1; 8 bases in the middle match TRBD1. The sequencing here drew on CD4+ T cells sorted from blood, taken at week 0. The nucleotide sequence reads as follows: TGCGCCAGCAGCCTGACGGGACAGGCCCTCTTTGAGCAGTTCTTC. It encodes CASSLTGQALFEQFF.